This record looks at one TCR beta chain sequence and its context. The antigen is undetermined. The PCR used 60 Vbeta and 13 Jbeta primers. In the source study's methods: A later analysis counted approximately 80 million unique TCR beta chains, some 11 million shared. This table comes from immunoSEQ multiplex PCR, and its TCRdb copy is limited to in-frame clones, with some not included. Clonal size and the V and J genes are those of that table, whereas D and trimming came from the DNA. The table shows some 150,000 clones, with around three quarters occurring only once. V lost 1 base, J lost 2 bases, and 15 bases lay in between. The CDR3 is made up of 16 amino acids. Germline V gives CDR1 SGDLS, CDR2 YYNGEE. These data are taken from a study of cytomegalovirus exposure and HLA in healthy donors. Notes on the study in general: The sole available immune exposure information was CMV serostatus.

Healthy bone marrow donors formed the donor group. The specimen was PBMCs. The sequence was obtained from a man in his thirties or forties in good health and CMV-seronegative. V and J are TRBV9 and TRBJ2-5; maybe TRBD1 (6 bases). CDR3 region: CASSVRGNLVQETQYF. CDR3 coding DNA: TGTGCCAGCAGCGTAAGGGGGAACCTGGTTCAAGAGACCCAGTACTTC.